The rows below give T cell receptor beta chains drawn from one sample of a study of beta chain features in type 1 diabetes. The assay was immunoSEQ multiplex PCR, and TCRdb's table has in-frame clones only and misses some. In the table there are approximately 140,000 clones, around 10% of which are singletons. Sequenced: central memory CD4+ T cells from blood. These receptors were obtained from a man in his thirties or forties with type 1 diabetes. Both conserved end residues are part of each CDR3.

v_call: TRBV28; j_call: TRBJ1-5; cdr3_aa: CASSLSSYQPQHF
v_call: TRBV11-2; j_call: TRBJ1-4; cdr3_aa: CASSFIGQGLEKLFF
v_call: TRBV19; j_call: TRBJ1-2; cdr3_aa: CASRDLGTGLYGYTF
v_call: TRBV6-6; j_call: TRBJ2-7; cdr3_aa: CASCLRGPYEQYF
v_call: TRBV27; j_call: TRBJ1-6; cdr3_aa: CASSPWTGGFYSPLHF
v_call: TRBV11-2; j_call: TRBJ2-7; cdr3_aa: CASSQGLADPYEQYF
v_call: TRBV29-1; j_call: TRBJ2-7; cdr3_aa: CSVAKTGGEQYF
v_call: TRBV6-6; j_call: TRBJ1-2; cdr3_aa: CASRHSQTGNYGYTF
v_call: TRBV5-1; j_call: TRBJ1-2; cdr3_aa: CASSYDRDDGYTF
v_call: TRBV9; j_call: TRBJ1-2; cdr3_aa: CASSTGQGSYGYTF
v_call: TRBV7-9; j_call: TRBJ2-7; cdr3_aa: CAGKNDGTGWNEQYF
v_call: TRBV4-1; j_call: TRBJ2-5; cdr3_aa: CASSQDRDLETQYF
v_call: TRBV7-9; j_call: TRBJ1-2; cdr3_aa: CASSQGTAYGYTF
v_call: TRBV6-1; j_call: TRBJ1-6; cdr3_aa: CASSEVEQRDSPLHF
v_call: TRBV7-2; j_call: TRBJ2-1; cdr3_aa: CASSPHSGGGEQFF
v_call: TRBV28; j_call: TRBJ1-5; cdr3_aa: CASSPTHSYSNQPQHF
v_call: TRBV7-9; j_call: TRBJ2-7; cdr3_aa: CASSLSTGHVNEQYF
v_call: TRBV5-6; j_call: TRBJ2-3; cdr3_aa: CASSYSGGIFLSSTDTQYF
v_call: TRBV7-9; j_call: TRBJ2-7; cdr3_aa: CASSPWSSGGSAYEQYF
v_call: TRBV7-3; j_call: TRBJ1-6; cdr3_aa: CASSLEQYNSPLHF
v_call: TRBV5-8; j_call: TRBJ1-2; cdr3_aa: CASSLASGTGPNLF